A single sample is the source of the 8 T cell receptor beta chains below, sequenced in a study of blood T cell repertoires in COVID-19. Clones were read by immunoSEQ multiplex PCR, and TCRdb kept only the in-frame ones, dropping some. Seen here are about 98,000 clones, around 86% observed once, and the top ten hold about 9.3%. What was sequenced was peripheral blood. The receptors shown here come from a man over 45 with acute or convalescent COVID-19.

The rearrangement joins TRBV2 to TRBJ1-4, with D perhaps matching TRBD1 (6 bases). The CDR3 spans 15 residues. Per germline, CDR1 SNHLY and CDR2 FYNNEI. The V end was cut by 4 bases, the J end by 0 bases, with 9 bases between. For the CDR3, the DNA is TGTGCCAGCAGTGTTCGACAGGCAACTAATGAAAAACTGTTTTTT. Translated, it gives CASSVRQATNEKLFF. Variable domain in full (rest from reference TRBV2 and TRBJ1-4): EPEVTQTPSHQVTQMGQEVILRCVPISNHLYFYWYRQILGQKVEFLVSFYNNEISEKSEIFDDQFSVERPDGSNFTLKIRSTKLEDSAMYFCASSVRQATNEKLFFGSGTQLSVL.

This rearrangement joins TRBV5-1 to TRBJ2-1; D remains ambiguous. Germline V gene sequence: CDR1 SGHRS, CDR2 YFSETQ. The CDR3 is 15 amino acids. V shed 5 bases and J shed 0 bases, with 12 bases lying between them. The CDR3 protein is CASSKRESSYNEQFF. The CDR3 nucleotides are TGCGCCAGCAGTAAGCGAGAGAGCTCCTACAATGAGCAGTTCTTC.

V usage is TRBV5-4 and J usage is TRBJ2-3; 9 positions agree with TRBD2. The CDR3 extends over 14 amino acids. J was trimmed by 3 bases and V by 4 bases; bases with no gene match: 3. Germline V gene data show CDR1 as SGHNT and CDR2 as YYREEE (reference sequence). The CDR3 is CASSPRGGTDTQYF. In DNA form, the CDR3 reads TGTGCCAGCAGCCCGCGGGGGGGGACAGATACGCAGTATTTT. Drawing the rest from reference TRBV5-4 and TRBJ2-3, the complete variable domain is ETGVTQSPTHLIKTRGQQVTLRCSSQSGHNTVSWYQQALGQGPQFIFQYYREEENGRGNFPPRFSGLQFPNYSSELNVNALELDDSALYLCASSPRGGTDTQYFGPGTRLTVL.

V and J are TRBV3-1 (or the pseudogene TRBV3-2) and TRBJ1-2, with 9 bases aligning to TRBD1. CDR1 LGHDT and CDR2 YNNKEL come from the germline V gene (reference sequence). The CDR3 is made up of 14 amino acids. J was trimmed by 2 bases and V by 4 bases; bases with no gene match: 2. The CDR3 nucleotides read TGTGCCAGCAGCCGGACAGGGGACAACTATGGCTACACCTTC. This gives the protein CASSRTGDNYGYTF.

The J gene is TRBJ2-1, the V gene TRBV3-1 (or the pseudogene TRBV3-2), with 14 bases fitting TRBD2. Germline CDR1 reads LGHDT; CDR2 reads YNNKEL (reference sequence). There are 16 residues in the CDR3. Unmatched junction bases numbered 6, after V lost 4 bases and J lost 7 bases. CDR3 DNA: TGTGCCAGCAGCCCCCCGACTAGCGGGAGGGTAAATGAGCAGTTCTTC. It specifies CASSPPTSGRVNEQFF.

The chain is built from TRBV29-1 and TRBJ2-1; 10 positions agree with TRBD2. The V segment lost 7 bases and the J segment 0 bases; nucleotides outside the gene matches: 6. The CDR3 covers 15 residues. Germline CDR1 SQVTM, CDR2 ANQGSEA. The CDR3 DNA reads TGCAGCGCGTCGGGACTAGCGAGCTCCTACAATGAGCAGTTCTTC. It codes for CSASGLASSYNEQFF.

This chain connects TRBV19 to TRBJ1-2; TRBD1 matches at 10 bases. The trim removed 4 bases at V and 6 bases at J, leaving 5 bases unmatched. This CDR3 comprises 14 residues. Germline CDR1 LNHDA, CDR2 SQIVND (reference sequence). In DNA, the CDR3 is TGTGCCAGTAGTAGACCGGGACAGGGGAATGGCTACACCTTC. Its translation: CASSRPGQGNGYTF.

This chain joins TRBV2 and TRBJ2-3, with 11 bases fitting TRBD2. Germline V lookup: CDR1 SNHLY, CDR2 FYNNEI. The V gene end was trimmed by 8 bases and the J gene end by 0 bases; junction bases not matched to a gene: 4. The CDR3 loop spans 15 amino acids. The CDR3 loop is CASETSGASTDTQYF. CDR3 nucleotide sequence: TGTGCCAGCGAGACTAGCGGGGCTAGCACAGATACGCAGTATTTT.